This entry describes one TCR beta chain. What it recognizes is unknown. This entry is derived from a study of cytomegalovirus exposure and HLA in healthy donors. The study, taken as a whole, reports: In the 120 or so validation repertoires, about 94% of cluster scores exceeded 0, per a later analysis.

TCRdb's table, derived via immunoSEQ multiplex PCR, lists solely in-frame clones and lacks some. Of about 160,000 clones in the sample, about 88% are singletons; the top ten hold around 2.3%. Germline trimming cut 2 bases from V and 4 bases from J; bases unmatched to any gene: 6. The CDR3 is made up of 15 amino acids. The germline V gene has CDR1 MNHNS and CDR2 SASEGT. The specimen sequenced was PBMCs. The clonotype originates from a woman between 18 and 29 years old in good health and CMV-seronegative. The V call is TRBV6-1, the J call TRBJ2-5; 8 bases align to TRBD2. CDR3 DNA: TGTGCCAGCAGTGAAAGTCCGGGAGGGAGAGAGACCCAGTACTTC. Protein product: CASSESPGGRETQYF.